The rows below give T cell receptor beta chains drawn from one sample of a study of T cells after yellow fever vaccination. TCRdb processed the 5' RACE reads anew with MiXCR; each CDR3 protein has one entry. The table includes hundreds of thousands of distinct CDR3 sequences, 18% detected once. The sample in question was PBMCs, obtained before the yellow fever booster vaccination. The source is a young man who received the YFV17D yellow fever vaccine. The conserved cysteine and the conserved F or W are not part of the CDR3 here.

v_gene: TRBV7-9; j_gene: TRBJ1-1; len: 14; CDR3aa: ASSLGVRGTNTEAF
v_gene: TRBV5-1; j_gene: TRBJ2-7; len: 13; CDR3aa: ASSLLPTGVDEQY
v_gene: TRBV4-2; j_gene: TRBJ2-3; len: 14; CDR3aa: ASSTRLAYSTDTQY
v_gene: TRBV6-1; j_gene: TRBJ1-1; len: 13; CDR3aa: AITYGGRVNTEAF
v_gene: TRBV5-6; j_gene: TRBJ1-1; len: 13; CDR3aa: ASSLDWQGYTEAF
v_gene: TRBV4-3; j_gene: TRBJ2-5; len: 13; CDR3aa: ASSPSPGFWETQY
v_gene: TRBV6-5; j_gene: TRBJ2-3; len: 16; CDR3aa: ASSYGWPRLPSTDTQY
v_gene: TRBV20-1; j_gene: TRBJ2-5; len: 12; CDR3aa: SAFQGGGQETQY
v_gene: TRBV7-6; j_gene: TRBJ2-1; len: 13; CDR3aa: ASSALTGSYNEQF
v_gene: TRBV20-1; j_gene: TRBJ1-5; len: 10; CDR3aa: SASRGDQPQH
v_gene: TRBV12-3/TRBV12-4; j_gene: TRBJ1-6; len: 12; CDR3aa: ASRSRWDNSPLH
v_gene: TRBV6-5; j_gene: TRBJ1-2; len: 11; CDR3aa: ASRTTVYFGYT
v_gene: TRBV7-9; j_gene: TRBJ1-1; len: 11; CDR3aa: ASSFVTGTEAF
v_gene: TRBV27; j_gene: TRBJ1-4; len: 13; CDR3aa: ASSRGRGTTEKLF
v_gene: TRBV5-1; j_gene: TRBJ2-4; len: 12; CDR3aa: ASSFIGQTNIQY
v_gene: TRBV15; j_gene: TRBJ1-5; len: 13; CDR3aa: ATSLPEGRGQPQH
v_gene: TRBV4-3; j_gene: TRBJ2-3; len: 13; CDR3aa: ASSQDTSRGDTQY
v_gene: TRBV18; j_gene: TRBJ2-5; len: 9; CDR3aa: ASSDRETQY
v_gene: TRBV18; j_gene: TRBJ2-2; len: 14; CDR3aa: ASSPPGTTSTGELF
v_gene: TRBV25-1; j_gene: TRBJ1-1; len: 10; CDR3aa: ASSEVGTVAL
v_gene: TRBV9; j_gene: TRBJ2-2; len: 13; CDR3aa: ASSLLPGDTGELF
v_gene: TRBV29-1; j_gene: TRBJ2-3; len: 9; CDR3aa: SDSPGHTQY
v_gene: TRBV7-2; j_gene: TRBJ2-5; len: 10; CDR3aa: ASSWSTETQY
v_gene: TRBV6-5; j_gene: TRBJ1-2; len: 13; CDR3aa: ASSYSSWGLDGYT
v_gene: TRBV6-2/TRBV6-3; j_gene: TRBJ2-1; len: 13; CDR3aa: ASEDRTGLYNEQF
v_gene: TRBV5-1; j_gene: TRBJ1-1; len: 10; CDR3aa: ASSLGARRAF
v_gene: TRBV9; j_gene: TRBJ1-5; len: 13; CDR3aa: ASSSSGGFNQPQH
v_gene: TRBV4-3; j_gene: TRBJ1-5; len: 13; CDR3aa: ASSQRQGLNQPQH
v_gene: TRBV29-1; j_gene: TRBJ1-2; len: 12; CDR3aa: SARDSSSNYGYT
v_gene: TRBV20-1; j_gene: TRBJ1-5; len: 12; CDR3aa: SAREGVTVQPQH
v_gene: TRBV11-2; j_gene: TRBJ2-1; len: 17; CDR3aa: ASTLGQGAWKNSYNEQF
v_gene: TRBV5-1; j_gene: TRBJ1-5; len: 13; CDR3aa: ASSVGTGYNQPQH
v_gene: TRBV5-1; j_gene: TRBJ2-5; len: 12; CDR3aa: ASSPGTPGSTQY
v_gene: TRBV9; j_gene: TRBJ1-6; len: 12; CDR3aa: ASSADSSNSPLH
v_gene: TRBV7-9; j_gene: TRBJ2-1; len: 10; CDR3aa: ASTPGSTEQF
v_gene: TRBV6-5; j_gene: TRBJ1-4; len: 11; CDR3aa: ASRTTASEKLF
v_gene: TRBV5-1; j_gene: TRBJ1-5; len: 13; CDR3aa: ASSPETGSNQPQH
v_gene: TRBV12-3/TRBV12-4; j_gene: TRBJ1-2; len: 11; CDR3aa: ASTRQGTGGYT
v_gene: TRBV9; j_gene: TRBJ2-2; len: 12; CDR3aa: ASSSRGETGELF
v_gene: TRBV4-3; j_gene: TRBJ2-2; len: 15; CDR3aa: ASSQVAGGLNTGELF
v_gene: TRBV5-5; j_gene: TRBJ2-1; len: 11; CDR3aa: ASSPHNSNEQF
v_gene: TRBV11-3; j_gene: TRBJ2-1; len: 13; CDR3aa: ASSLGDRGGNEQF
v_gene: TRBV5-6; j_gene: TRBJ1-1; len: 12; CDR3aa: ASSKRGRDTEAF
v_gene: TRBV5-1; j_gene: TRBJ2-1; len: 13; CDR3aa: ASSASSGGANEQF
v_gene: TRBV6-5; j_gene: TRBJ2-2; len: 14; CDR3aa: ASSYSAGAGTGELF
v_gene: TRBV19; j_gene: TRBJ1-1; len: 15; CDR3aa: HQPADSLPHLNTEAF
v_gene: TRBV11-2; j_gene: TRBJ2-7; len: 12; CDR3aa: ASRRQGSLHEQY
v_gene: TRBV7-9; j_gene: TRBJ2-1; len: 16; CDR3aa: ASSSRTSGGRSGYEQF
v_gene: TRBV29-1; j_gene: TRBJ1-2; len: 13; CDR3aa: SVSSGQGVQYGYT
v_gene: TRBV20-1; j_gene: TRBJ2-1; len: 12; CDR3aa: SAIGLPGGDEQF